The following is a TCR beta chain sequence with its context. Its cognate antigen is unknown. Looked up from germline, CDR1 is SGHTA and CDR2 is FQGTGA. The CDR3 length is 14 residues. Trimming cost V 5 bases and J 1 base, with 11 bases left between them. This sample was included in a study of Ad26.COV2.S vaccination and SARS-CoV-2 variants. Study-level background: COV1001, an Ad26.COV2.S trial, supplied this vaccine-arm donor.

Only in-frame clones appear in the TCRdb table, and some are missing; sequencing was by immunoSEQ multiplex PCR. The sample includes more than 300,000 clones, around four fifths of them seen just once. Treatment meaning: around 19 received Ad26.COV2.S at low or high dose, single or two shots; 5 received placebo; per-sample allocation not given. Sampling was performed 63 days after the first vaccine or placebo injection. Study-wide results and limits: Vaccinees showed greater spike-specific TCR breadth than placebo recipients.

The chain is built from TRBV7-3 and TRBJ1-1, with D unresolved. The specimen comprised peripheral blood, sampled in a trial of Ad26.COV2.S vaccine versus placebo. This clonotype originated in a person between 18 and 59 years old who received the Ad26.COV2.S COVID-19 vaccine or a placebo. CDR3 in amino acids: CASSQSHGNTEAFF. CDR3 nucleotide sequence: TGTGCCAGCAGCCAGTCACATGGGAACACTGAAGCTTTCTTT. The full variable domain, rest sourced from reference TRBV7-3 and TRBJ1-1, is GAGVSQTPSNKVTEKGKYVELRCDPISGHTALYWYRQSLGQGPEFLIYFQGTGAADDSGLPNDRFFAVRPEGSVSTLKIQRTERGDSAVYLCASSQSHGNTEAFFGQGTRLTVV.